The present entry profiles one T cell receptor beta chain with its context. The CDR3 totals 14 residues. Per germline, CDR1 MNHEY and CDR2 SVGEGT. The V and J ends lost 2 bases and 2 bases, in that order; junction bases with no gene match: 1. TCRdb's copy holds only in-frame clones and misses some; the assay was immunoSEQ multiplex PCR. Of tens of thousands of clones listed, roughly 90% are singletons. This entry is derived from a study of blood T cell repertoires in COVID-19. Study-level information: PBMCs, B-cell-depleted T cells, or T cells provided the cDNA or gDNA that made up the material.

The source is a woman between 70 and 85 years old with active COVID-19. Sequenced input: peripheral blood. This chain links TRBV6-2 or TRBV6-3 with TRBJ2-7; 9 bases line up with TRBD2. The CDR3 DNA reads TGTGCCAGCAGTTACGAGCGGGGGGCCTACGAGCAGTACTTC. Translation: CASSYERGAYEQYF.